The rows below give T cell receptor beta chains drawn from one sample of a study of cytomegalovirus exposure and HLA in healthy donors. Sequencing was performed with immunoSEQ multiplex PCR; in TCRdb, only in-frame clones are kept and a portion is missing. The sample has 150,000 to 200,000 clones. The sequenced sample was PBMCs. Receptor source: a woman under 30 in good health and CMV-seropositive. Each CDR3 is given with its conserved first and last residue. The D gene is left open where the match is weak.

>TRBV18|TRBJ2-7|14|-
CASSRSQVAYEQYF
>TRBV4-1|TRBJ2-1|16|TRBD1
CASSLSGTGIGNEQFF
>TRBV13|TRBJ2-3|16|-
CASSNKARGSTDTQYF
>TRBV5-6|TRBJ2-5|16|TRBD1
CASSADVGTGAETQYF
>TRBV28|TRBJ2-4|13|TRBD1
CASRNRGKNIQYF
>TRBV10-1|TRBJ1-6|14|-
CASSGEGSDSPLHF
>TRBV7-9|TRBJ1-1|13|-
CASSPGTTSEAFF
>TRBV11-3|TRBJ2-3|13|-
CASSYSAADTQYF
>TRBV4-2|TRBJ2-7|15|TRBD1
CASSQDGTGNYEQYF
>TRBV18|TRBJ1-2|14|-
CASSPLEKLYGYTF
>TRBV19|TRBJ2-3|14|-
CASSIPGGTDTQYF
>TRBV2|TRBJ1-1|15|TRBD1
CASSETGIMNTEAFF
>TRBV5-5|TRBJ1-1|14|TRBD1
CASSGDSFPTEAFF
>TRBV15|TRBJ2-2|16|TRBD2
CATSTRLAGHTGELFF
>TRBV7-2|TRBJ1-5|14|-
CASSGGAGWEPQHF
>TRBV6-6|TRBJ1-2|14|TRBD1
CASIPGQGGYGYTF
>TRBV18|TRBJ1-5|14|TRBD1
CASSRGQVNQPQHF
>TRBV28|TRBJ1-6|17|TRBD1
CASSSLAGGPRDSPLHF
>TRBV7-9|TRBJ2-1|14|TRBD2
CASKLAGGPNEQFF
>TRBV27|TRBJ2-7|15|-
CASSARADSSYEQYF
>TRBV20-1|TRBJ2-5|11|-
CSATREETQYF
>TRBV11-2|TRBJ2-5|15|-
CASSLASGYQETQYF